The 12 T cell receptor beta chains presented below share a single source sample, sequenced in a study of blood T cell repertoires in COVID-19. Using immunoSEQ multiplex PCR, the repertoire was profiled, and TCRdb retains in-frame clones only, with some absent. In the table there are more than 300,000 clones, approximately 89% of which are singletons. The material sequenced was PBMCs or T cells enriched from blood (not recorded which). The receptors shown here come from a woman in her thirties or forties who had been exposed to COVID-19.

The J gene is TRBJ2-7, the V gene TRBV3-1 (or the pseudogene TRBV3-2); maybe TRBD2 (6 bases). Per the germline V gene, CDR1 is LGHDT and CDR2 is YNNKEL (reference sequence). V was trimmed by 3 bases and J by 3 bases, leaving 15 bases between them. The CDR3 runs to 15 residues. The CDR3: CASSHRVAADYEQYF. The CDR3 DNA follows: TGTGCCAGCAGCCATAGGGTAGCGGCCGACTACGAGCAGTACTTC.

This clone was found once. The chain couples TRBV6-4 to TRBJ1-2, with D perhaps TRBD1 (5 bases). The V end lost 6 bases, the J end lost 7 bases, and 9 bases lay between the germline ends. This CDR3 is 11 amino acids long. The germline V gene has CDR1 MRHNA and CDR2 SNTAGT. The CDR3 loop is CASRGPSGYTF. CDR3 DNA sequence: TGTGCCAGCAGGGGGCCGAGTGGCTACACCTTC.

This clone has only one observation. This chain connects TRBV5-1 to TRBJ1-1; TRBD1 is a possible D gene (6 bases). This CDR3 spans 17 amino acids. V shed 0 bases and J shed 5 bases, with 20 bases lying between them. CDR1 and CDR2 from the germline V gene are SGHRS and YFSETQ. The CDR3 spells CASSLVPTGRGATEAFF. In nucleotides, the CDR3 is TGCGCCAGCAGCTTGGTCCCGACAGGTAGGGGTGCTACTGAAGCTTTCTTT.

V usage is TRBV11-3 and J usage is TRBJ1-2; the match to TRBD1 covers 10 bases. With V trimmed by 4 bases and J by 6 bases, 5 bases remained unmatched. This CDR3 spans 14 amino acids. Germline values: CDR1 SGHNT, CDR2 YENEEA. As DNA, the CDR3 is TGTGCCAGCAGCTCTGACAGGGGGCGGGATGGCTACACCTTC. Translated, it gives CASSSDRGRDGYTF.

The chain uses TRBV5-1 and TRBJ1-1; no clear D. Germline V gives CDR1 SGHRS, CDR2 YFSETQ. V was clipped by 0 bases and J by 0 bases, with 6 bases between them. The CDR3 is 14 amino acids. This CDR3 is CASSLATMNTEAFF. As DNA, the CDR3 is TGCGCCAGCAGCTTGGCCACAATGAACACTGAAGCTTTCTTT. The full variable domain, with the rest looked up from reference TRBV5-1 and TRBJ1-1, is KAGVTQTPRYLIKTRGQQVTLSCSPISGHRSVSWYQQTPGQGLQFLFEYFSETQRNKGNFPGRFSGRQFSNSRSEMNVSTLELGDSALYLCASSLATMNTEAFFGQGTRLTVV.

This chain joins TRBV19 and TRBJ2-5; 9 bases agree with TRBD1. Germline CDR1 is LNHDA and CDR2 is SQIVND (reference sequence). The CDR3 has 14 amino acids. The V gene end was trimmed by 8 bases and the J gene end by 5 bases; junction bases not matched to a gene: 9. The CDR3, as DNA: TGTGCCAGTGCCCGGACAGGGGTATACGAGACCCAGTACTTC. It is translated as CASARTGVYETQYF. Variable domain in full (rest from reference TRBV19 and TRBJ2-5): DGGITQSPKYLFRKEGQNVTLSCEQNLNHDAMYWYRQDPGQGLRLIYYSQIVNDFQKGDIAEGYSVSREKKESFPLTVTSAQKNPTAFYLCASARTGVYETQYFGPGTRLLVL.

This clone was counted a single time. V gene TRBV5-1 combines with J gene TRBJ2-7, with TRBD1 matching 9 bases. Germline CDR1 and CDR2: SGHRS and YFSETQ. V gave up 2 bases and J gave up 4 bases; unmatched junction bases: 4. This CDR3 region has 14 residues. This chain's CDR3 is CASSFPGTGYEQYF. The CDR3 nucleotides are TGCGCCAGCAGCTTTCCCGGGACAGGGTACGAGCAGTACTTC. The full variable domain, in which reference TRBV5-1 and TRBJ2-7 provide the parts outside the CDR3, is KAGVTQTPRYLIKTRGQQVTLSCSPISGHRSVSWYQQTPGQGLQFLFEYFSETQRNKGNFPGRFSGRQFSNSRSEMNVSTLELGDSALYLCASSFPGTGYEQYFGPGTRLTVT.

The gene calls are TRBV4-2 and TRBJ1-2, with TRBD1 matching over 7 bases. From germline, CDR1 is LGHNA and CDR2 YNFKEQ. CDR3 length: 15 residues. Trimming removed 0 bases from V and 8 bases from J; junction bases left unmatched: 9. The CDR3 nucleotides read TGTGCCAGCAGCCAAGATAAGACAGGGATAAGCGGCTACACCTTC. Translation gives CASSQDKTGISGYTF.

The gene calls are TRBV30 and TRBJ1-2; tentative D call: TRBD1 (6 bases). CDR1 and CDR2 (germline): GTSNPN, SVGIG (reference sequence). V was cut by 4 bases and J by 8 bases, with 23 bases left in between. CDR3 length: 15 residues. The DNA for the CDR3 is TGTGCCTGGATAAGGCCCCAGGGGCTGGCGTCAGGCTACACCTTC. This gives the protein CAWIRPQGLASGYTF.

The chain links TRBV30 to TRBJ1-5, with TRBD1 as a possible D gene (6 bases). The CDR3 is 13 residues long. Germline CDR1 reads GTSNPN; CDR2 reads SVGIG (reference sequence). The V gene lost 5 bases and the J gene lost 1 base, with 9 bases spanning the gap. CDR3 sequence reads: CAWARGSNQPQHF. The CDR3 bases are TGTGCCTGGGCCAGGGGCAGCAATCAGCCCCAGCATTTT.

As concerns this clone: Within the sample, other DNA sequences also encode this same CDR3. The chain employs TRBV19 and TRBJ2-7; a weak D match, TRBD1 (6 bases). The germline CDR1 and CDR2 sequences are LNHDA and SQIVND (reference sequence). The CDR3 is 14 residues long. V lost 1 base to trimming and J lost 4 bases, with 11 bases between them. As DNA, the CDR3 is TGTGCCAGTAGTATAGGAGGACAGCTATACGAGCAGTACTTC. Translation: CASSIGGQLYEQYF.

This clone showed up just once. The rearrangement joins TRBV5-1 to TRBJ2-5; possible D gene TRBD2, 5 bases. V was clipped by 7 bases and J by 2 bases, with 21 bases between them. Germline V lookup: CDR1 SGHRS, CDR2 YFSETQ. The CDR3 extends over 16 amino acids. CDR3 in DNA: TGCGCCAGCCGTGGCCTGACTACCGGGAAGCAAGAGACCCAGTACTTC. This codes for CASRGLTTGKQETQYF.